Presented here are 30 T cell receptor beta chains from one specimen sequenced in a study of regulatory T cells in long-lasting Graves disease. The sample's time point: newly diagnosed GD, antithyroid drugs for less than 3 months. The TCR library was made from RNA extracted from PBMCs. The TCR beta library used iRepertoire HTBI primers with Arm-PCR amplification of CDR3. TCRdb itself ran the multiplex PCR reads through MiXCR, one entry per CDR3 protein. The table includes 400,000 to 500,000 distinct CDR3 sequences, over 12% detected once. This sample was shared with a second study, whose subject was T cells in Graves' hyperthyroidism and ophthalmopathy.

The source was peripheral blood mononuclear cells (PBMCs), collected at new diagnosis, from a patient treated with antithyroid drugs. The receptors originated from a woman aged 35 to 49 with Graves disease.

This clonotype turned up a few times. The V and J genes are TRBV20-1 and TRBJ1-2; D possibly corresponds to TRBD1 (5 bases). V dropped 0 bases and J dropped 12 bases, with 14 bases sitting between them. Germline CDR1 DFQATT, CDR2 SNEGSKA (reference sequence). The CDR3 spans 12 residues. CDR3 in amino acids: CSAREGRPQNTF. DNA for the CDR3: TGCAGTGCTAGAGAGGGACGGCCCCAAAACACCTTC.

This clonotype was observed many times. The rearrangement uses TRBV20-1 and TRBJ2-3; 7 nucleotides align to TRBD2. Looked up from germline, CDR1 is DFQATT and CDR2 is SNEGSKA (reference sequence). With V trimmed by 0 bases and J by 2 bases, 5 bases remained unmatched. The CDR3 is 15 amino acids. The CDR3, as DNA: TGCAGTGCTAGAGATCTAGCGGAGCTCACAGATACGCAGTATTTT. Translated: CSARDLAELTDTQYF.

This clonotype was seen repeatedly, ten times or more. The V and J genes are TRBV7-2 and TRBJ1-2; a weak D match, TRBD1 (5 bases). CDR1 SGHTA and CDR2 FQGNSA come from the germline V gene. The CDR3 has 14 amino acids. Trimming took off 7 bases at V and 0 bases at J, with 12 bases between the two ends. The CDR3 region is CASTRTTPNYGYTF. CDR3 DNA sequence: TGTGCCAGCACCAGGACAACGCCTAACTATGGCTACACCTTC.

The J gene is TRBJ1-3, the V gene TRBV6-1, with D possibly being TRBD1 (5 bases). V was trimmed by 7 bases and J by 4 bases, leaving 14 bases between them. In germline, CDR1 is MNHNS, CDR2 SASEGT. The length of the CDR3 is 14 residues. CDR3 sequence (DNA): TGTGCCAGCAAGTTAGGACACCTGGGAAACACCATATATTTT. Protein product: CASKLGHLGNTIYF.

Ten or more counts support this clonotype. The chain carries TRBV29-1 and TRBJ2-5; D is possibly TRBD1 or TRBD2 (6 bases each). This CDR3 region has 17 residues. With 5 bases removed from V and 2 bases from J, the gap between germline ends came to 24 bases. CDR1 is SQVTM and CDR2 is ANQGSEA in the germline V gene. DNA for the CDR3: TGCAGCGTTCAGGGGCCGGGAGTAATCCCCTCACAAGAGACCCAGTACTTC. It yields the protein CSVQGPGVIPSQETQYF.

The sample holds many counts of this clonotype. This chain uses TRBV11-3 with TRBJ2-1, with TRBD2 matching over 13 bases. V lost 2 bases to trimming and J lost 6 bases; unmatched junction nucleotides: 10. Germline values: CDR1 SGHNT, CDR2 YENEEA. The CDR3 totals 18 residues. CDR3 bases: TGTGCCAGCAGCTTAACTAGCGGGAGGGCCGGCCCCCGCAATGAGCAGTTCTTC. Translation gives CASSLTSGRAGPRNEQFF. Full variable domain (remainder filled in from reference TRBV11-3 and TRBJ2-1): EAGVVQSPRYKIIEKKQPVAFWCNPISGHNTLYWYLQNLGQGPELLIRYENEEAVDDSQLPKDRFSAERLKGVDSTLKIQPAELGDSAVYLCASSLTSGRAGPRNEQFFGPGTRLTVL.

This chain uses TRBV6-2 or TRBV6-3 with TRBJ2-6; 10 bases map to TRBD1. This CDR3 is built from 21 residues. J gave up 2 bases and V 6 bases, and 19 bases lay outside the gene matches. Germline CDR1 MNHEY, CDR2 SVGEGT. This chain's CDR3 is CASSSWENPSGQGAGANVLTF. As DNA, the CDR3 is TGTGCCAGCAGCTCGTGGGAAAATCCTTCCGGACAGGGGGCTGGGGCCAACGTCCTGACTTTC.

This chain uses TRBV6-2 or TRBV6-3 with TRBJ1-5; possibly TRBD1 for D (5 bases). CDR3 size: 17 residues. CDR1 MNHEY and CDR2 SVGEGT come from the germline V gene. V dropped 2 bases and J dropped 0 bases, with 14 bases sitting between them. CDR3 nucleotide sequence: TGTGCCAGCAGTTACAGTGGCGGGGGGTATAGCAATCAGCCCCAGCATTTT. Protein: CASSYSGGGYSNQPQHF.

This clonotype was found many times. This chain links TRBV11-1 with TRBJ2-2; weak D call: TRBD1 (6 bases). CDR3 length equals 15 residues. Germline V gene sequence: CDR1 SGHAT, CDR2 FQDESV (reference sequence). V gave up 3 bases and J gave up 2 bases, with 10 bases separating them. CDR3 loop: CASSFWTDNTGELFF. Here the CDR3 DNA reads TGTGCCAGCAGCTTTTGGACAGATAACACCGGGGAGCTGTTTTTT.

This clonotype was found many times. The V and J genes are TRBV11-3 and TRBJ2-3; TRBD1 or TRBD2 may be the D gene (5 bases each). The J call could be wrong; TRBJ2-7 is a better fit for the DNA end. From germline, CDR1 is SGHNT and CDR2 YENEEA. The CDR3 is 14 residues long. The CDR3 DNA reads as TGTGCCAGCAGTAGCGCTAGAAGGGGCTACGAGCAGTACTTC. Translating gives CASSSARRGYEQYF.

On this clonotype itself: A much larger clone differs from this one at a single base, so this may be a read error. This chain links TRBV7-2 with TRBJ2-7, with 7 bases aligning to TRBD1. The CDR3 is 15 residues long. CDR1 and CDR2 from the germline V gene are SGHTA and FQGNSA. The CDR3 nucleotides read TGTGCCAGCAGCATCACCGGGACAGACTCCTACAAGCAGTACTTC. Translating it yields CASSITGTDSYKQYF.

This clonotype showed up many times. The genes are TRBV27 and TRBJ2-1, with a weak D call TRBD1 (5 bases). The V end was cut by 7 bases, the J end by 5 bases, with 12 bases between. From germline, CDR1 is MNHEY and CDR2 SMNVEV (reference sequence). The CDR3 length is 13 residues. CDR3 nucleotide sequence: TGTGCCAGCACCCAGGGCGTGAACAATGAGCAGTTCTTC. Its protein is CASTQGVNNEQFF.

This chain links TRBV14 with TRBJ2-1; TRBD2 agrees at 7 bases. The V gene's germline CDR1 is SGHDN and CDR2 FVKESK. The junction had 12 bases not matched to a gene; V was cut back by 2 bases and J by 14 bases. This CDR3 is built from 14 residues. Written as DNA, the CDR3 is TGTGCCAGCAGCCAATCTTCGGCGGGAGTAGGAAAGTTCTTC. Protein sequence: CASSQSSAGVGKFF.

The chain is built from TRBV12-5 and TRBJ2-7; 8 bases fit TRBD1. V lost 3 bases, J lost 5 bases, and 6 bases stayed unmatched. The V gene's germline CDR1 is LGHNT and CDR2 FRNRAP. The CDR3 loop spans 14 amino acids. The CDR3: CASGFGQGRHEQYF. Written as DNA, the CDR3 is TGTGCTAGTGGTTTCGGACAGGGTAGGCACGAGCAGTACTTC. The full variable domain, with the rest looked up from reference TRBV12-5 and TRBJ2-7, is DARVTQTPRHKVTEMGQEVTMRCQPILGHNTVFWYRQTMMQGLELLAYFRNRAPLDDSGMPKDRFSAEMPDATLATLKIQPSEPRDSAVYFCASGFGQGRHEQYFGPGTRLTVT.

The CDR3 coding sequence is TGTGCCAGTAGCCGATCGGCGAGCTCTGGAAACACCATATATTTT. It yields the protein CASSRSASSGNTIYF. The rearrangement uses TRBV19 and TRBJ1-3; D is unresolved. Per the germline V gene, CDR1 is LNHDA and CDR2 is SQIVND (reference sequence). Trimming stripped 6 bases from V and 0 bases from J, with 12 bases between. This CDR3 contains 15 residues.

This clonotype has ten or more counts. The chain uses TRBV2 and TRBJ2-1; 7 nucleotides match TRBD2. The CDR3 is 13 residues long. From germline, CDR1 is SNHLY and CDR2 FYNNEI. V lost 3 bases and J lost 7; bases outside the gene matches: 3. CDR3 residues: CASSELAVNEQFF. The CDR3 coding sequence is TGTGCCAGCAGTGAGCTAGCGGTTAATGAGCAGTTCTTC. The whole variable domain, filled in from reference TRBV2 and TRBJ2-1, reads EPEVTQTPSHQVTQMGQEVILRCVPISNHLYFYWYRQILGQKVEFLVSFYNNEISEKSEIFDDQFSVERPDGSNFTLKIRSTKLEDSAMYFCASSELAVNEQFFGPGTRLTVL.

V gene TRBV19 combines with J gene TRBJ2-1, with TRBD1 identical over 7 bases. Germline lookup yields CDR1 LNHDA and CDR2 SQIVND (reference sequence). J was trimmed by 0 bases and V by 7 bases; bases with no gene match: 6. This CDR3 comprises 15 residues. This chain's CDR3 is CASTRDSSSYNEQFF. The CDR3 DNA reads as TGTGCCAGTACCCGGGACAGCAGCTCCTACAATGAGCAGTTCTTC.

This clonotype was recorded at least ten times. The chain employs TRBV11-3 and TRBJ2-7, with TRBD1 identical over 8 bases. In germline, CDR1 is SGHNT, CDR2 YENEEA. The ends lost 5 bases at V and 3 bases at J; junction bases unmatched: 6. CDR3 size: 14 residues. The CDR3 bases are TGTGCCAGCAGCGTCCCCGGGACAGGCTACGAGCAGTACTTC. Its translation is CASSVPGTGYEQYF.

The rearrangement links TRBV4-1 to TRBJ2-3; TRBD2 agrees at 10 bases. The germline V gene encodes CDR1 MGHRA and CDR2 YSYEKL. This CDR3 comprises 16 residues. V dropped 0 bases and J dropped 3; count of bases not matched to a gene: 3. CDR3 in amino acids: CASSQEGLAITDTQYF. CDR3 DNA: TGCGCCAGCAGCCAAGAGGGACTAGCGATAACAGATACGCAGTATTTT.

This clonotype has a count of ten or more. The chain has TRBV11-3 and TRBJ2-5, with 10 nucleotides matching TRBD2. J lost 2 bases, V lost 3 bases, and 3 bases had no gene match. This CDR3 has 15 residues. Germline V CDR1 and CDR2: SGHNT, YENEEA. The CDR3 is CASSFTSGIQETQYF. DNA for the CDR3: TGTGCCAGCAGCTTCACTAGCGGGATACAAGAGACCCAGTACTTC.

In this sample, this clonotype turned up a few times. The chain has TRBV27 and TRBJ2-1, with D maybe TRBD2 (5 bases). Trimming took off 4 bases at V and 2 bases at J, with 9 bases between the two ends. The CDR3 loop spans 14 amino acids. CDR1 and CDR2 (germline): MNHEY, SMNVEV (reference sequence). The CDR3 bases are TGTGCCAGCAGTTCCTCCGGGGCCTACAATGAGCAGTTCTTC. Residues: CASSSSGAYNEQFF.

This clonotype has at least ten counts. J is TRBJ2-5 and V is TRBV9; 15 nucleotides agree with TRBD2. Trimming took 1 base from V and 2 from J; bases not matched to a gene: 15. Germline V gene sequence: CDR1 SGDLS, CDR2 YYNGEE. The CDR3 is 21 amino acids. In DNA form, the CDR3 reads TGTGCCAGCAGCGTAACTTACGTAGGACTAGCGGGAGGGCCGAAACAAGAGACCCAGTACTTC. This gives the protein CASSVTYVGLAGGPKQETQYF.

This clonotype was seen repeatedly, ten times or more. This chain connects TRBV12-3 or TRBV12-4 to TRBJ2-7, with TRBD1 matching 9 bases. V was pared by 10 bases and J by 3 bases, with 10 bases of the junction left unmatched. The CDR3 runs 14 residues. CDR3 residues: CATSGTGIGYEQYF. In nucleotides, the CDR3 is TGTGCCACCAGCGGGACAGGGATTGGCTACGAGCAGTACTTC.

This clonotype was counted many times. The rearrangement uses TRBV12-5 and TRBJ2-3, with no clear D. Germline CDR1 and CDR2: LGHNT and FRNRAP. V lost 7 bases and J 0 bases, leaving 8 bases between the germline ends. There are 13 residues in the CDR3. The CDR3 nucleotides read TGTGCTAGTGCTAACCCTAGCACAGATACGCAGTATTTT. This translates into CASANPSTDTQYF.

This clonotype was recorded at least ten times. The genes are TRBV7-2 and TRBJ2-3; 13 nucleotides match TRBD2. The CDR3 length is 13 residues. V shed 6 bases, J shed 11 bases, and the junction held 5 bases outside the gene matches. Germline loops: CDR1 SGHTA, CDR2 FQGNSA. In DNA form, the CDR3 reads TGTGCCAGCAGGGGACTAGCGGGAACAAAGCAGTATTTT. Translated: CASRGLAGTKQYF.

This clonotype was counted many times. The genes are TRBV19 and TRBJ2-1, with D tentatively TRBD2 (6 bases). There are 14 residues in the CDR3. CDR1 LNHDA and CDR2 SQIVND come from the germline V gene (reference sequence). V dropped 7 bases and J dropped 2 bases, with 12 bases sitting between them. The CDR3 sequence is CASTRTGAYNEQFF. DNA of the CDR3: TGTGCCAGTACTCGGACGGGGGCCTACAATGAGCAGTTCTTC.

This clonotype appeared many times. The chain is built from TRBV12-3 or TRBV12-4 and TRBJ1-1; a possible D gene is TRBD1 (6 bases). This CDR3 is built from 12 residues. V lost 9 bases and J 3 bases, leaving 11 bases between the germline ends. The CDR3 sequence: CASTGLDTEAFF. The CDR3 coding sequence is TGTGCCAGTACAGGGCTGGACACTGAAGCTTTCTTT.

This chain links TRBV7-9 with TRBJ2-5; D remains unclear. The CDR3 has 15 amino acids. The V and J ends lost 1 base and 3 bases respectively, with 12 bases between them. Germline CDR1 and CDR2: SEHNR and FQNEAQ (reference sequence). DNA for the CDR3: TGTGCCAGCAGCTTAGATTCTGGCTATGAAGAGACCCAGTACTTC. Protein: CASSLDSGYEETQYF. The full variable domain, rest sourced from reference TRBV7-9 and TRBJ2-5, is DTGVSQNPRHKITKRGQNVTFRCDPISEHNRLYWYRQTLGQGPEFLTYFQNEAQLEKSRLLSDRFSAERPKGSFSTLEIQRTEQGDSAMYLCASSLDSGYEETQYFGPGTRLLVL.

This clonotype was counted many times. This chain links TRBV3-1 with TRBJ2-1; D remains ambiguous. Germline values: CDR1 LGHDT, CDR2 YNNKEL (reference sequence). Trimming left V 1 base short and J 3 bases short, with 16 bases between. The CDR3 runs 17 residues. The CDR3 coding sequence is TGTGCCAGCAGCCAAGCGAGCGAAACAGCGAACTACAATGAGCAGTTCTTC. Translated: CASSQASETANYNEQFF.

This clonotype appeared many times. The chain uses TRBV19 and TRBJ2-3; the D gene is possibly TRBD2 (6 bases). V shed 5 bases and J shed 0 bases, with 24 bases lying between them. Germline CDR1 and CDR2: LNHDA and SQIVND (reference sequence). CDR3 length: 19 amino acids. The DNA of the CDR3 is TGTGCCAGTAGTTTTCCGGGTTCGGGAGAAGTAATTAGCACAGATACGCAGTATTTT. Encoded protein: CASSFPGSGEVISTDTQYF. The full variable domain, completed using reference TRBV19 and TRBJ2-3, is DGGITQSPKYLFRKEGQNVTLSCEQNLNHDAMYWYRQDPGQGLRLIYYSQIVNDFQKGDIAEGYSVSREKKESFPLTVTSAQKNPTAFYLCASSFPGSGEVISTDTQYFGPGTRLTVL.